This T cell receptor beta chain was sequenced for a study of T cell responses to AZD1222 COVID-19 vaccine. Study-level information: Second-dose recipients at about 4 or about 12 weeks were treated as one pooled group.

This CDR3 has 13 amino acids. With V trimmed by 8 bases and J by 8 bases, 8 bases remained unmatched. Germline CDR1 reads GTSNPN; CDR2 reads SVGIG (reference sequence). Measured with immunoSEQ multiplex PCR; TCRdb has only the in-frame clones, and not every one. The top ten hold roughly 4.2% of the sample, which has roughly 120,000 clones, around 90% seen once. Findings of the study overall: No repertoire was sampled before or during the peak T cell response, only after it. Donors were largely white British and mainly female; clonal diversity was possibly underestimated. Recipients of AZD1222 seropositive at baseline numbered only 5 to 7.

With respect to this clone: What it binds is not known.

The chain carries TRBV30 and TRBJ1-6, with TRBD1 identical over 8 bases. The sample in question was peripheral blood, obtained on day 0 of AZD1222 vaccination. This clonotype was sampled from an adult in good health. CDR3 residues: CATTDRGDSPLHF. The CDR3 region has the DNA TGTGCCACAACCGACAGGGGCGATTCACCCCTCCACTTT. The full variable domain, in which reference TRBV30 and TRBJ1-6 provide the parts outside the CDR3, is SQTIHQWPATLVQPVGSPLSLECTVEGTSNPNLYWYRQAAGRGLQLLFYSVGIGQISSEVPQNLSASRPQDRQFILSSKKLLLSDSGFYLCATTDRGDSPLHFGNGTRLTVT.